What follows are 4 T cell receptor beta chains derived from one specimen sequenced in a study of cytotoxic CD8 clonotypes in ibrutinib-treated CLL. Repertoires were generated with immunoSEQ multiplex PCR, while TCRdb's copy carries only in-frame clones and drops some. The table includes under 300,000 clones, roughly 70% detected once. Sequencing used PBMCs, obtained after 24 months of ibrutinib treatment. All receptors derive from a human donor with chronic lymphocytic leukemia.

This chain connects TRBV7-9 to TRBJ1-2, with 7 bases identical to TRBD1. The CDR3 loop spans 12 amino acids. With 8 bases clipped from V and 7 bases from J, the junction kept 7 bases outside the gene matches. The germline V gene has CDR1 SEHNR and CDR2 FQNEAQ (reference sequence). The CDR3 DNA reads as TGTGCCAGCGGTCCAGGGGGTCGTGGCTACACCTTC. Amino acids: CASGPGGRGYTF.

The chain carries TRBV29-1 and TRBJ2-7; D not resolved. The CDR3 contains 10 residues. Trimming took 4 bases from V and 4 from J, leaving 5 bases between them. Germline CDR1 and CDR2: SQVTM and ANQGSEA. The DNA of the CDR3 is TGCAGCGTTGGAACTTACGAGCAGTACTTC. Its translation is CSVGTYEQYF.

Worth noting for this clone: The germline gene is not matched at one end of the junction; a read error may be the cause. The chain has TRBV7-7 and TRBJ2-7; D is ambiguous. CDR1 is SSHAT, CDR2 FNYEAQ, per germline (reference sequence). The CDR3 extends over 15 amino acids. CDR3: CASSLASGPTYEQYF. The CDR3 DNA sequence: TGTGCTAGCAGCTTAGCTTCCGGGCCCACCTACGAGCAGTACTTC.

The rearrangement joins TRBV12-5 to TRBJ1-1, with a weak D call TRBD1 (5 bases). The V and J ends lost 3 bases and 1 base respectively, with 12 bases between them. The CDR3 extends over 15 amino acids. The V gene's germline CDR1 is LGHNT and CDR2 FRNRAP. The CDR3 sequence: CASGFWGRRNTEAFF. The CDR3 nucleotides read TGTGCTAGTGGTTTTTGGGGCAGAAGGAACACTGAAGCTTTCTTT.